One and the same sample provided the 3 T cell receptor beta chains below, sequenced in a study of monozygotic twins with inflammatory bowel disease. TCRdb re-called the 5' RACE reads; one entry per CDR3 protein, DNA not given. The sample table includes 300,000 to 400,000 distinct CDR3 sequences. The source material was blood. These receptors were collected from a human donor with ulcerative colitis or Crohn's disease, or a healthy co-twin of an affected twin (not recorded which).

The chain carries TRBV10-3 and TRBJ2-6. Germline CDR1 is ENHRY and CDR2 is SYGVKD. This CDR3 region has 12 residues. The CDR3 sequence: CAISDTANVLTF.

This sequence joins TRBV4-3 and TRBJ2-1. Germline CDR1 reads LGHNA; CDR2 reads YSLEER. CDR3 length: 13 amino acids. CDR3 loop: CASSPFSYNEQFF.

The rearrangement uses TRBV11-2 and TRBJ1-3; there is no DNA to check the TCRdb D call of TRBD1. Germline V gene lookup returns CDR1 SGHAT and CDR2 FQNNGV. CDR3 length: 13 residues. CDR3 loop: CASSPPGWNTIYF.